These 2 T cell receptor beta chains originate from one sample sequenced in a study of blood T cell repertoires in COVID-19. Libraries were prepared by immunoSEQ multiplex PCR; TCRdb keeps only in-frame clonotypes and omits some of them. The sample includes about 98,000 clones, roughly 80% of them seen just once. Specimen: peripheral blood. The receptors shown here come from a man in his 70s with active or convalescent COVID-19.

The rearrangement links TRBV11-1 to TRBJ1-1; possible D gene TRBD1, 6 bases. Between the trimmed V and J ends, which lost 5 bases and 1 base, there was a span of 17 bases. This CDR3 region has 16 residues. Germline CDR1 is SGHAT and CDR2 is FQDESV (reference sequence). The CDR3 bases are TGTGCCAGCAGCCAGGGGAGGGGGGACAAGAACACTGAAGCTTTCTTT. Translation: CASSQGRGDKNTEAFF.

V and J are TRBV6-2 or TRBV6-3 and TRBJ2-1; D perhaps matches TRBD1 (6 bases). The CDR3 is 15 residues long. V gave up 2 bases and J gave up 7 bases, with 15 bases separating them. Germline V gene data show CDR1 as MNHEY and CDR2 as SVGEGT. This CDR3 is CASSYGGRPGNEQFF. CDR3 bases: TGTGCCAGCAGTTACGGGGGCCGGCCGGGGAATGAGCAGTTCTTC.